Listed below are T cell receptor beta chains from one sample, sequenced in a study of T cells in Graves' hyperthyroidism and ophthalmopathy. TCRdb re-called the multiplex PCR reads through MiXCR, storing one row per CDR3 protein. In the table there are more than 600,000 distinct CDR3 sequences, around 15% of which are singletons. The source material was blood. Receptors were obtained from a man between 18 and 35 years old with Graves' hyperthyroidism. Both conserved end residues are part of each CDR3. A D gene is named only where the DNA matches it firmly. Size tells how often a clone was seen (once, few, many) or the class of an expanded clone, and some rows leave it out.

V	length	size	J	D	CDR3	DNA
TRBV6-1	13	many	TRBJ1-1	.	CASSEARNTEAFF	TGTGCCAGCAGTGAAGCAAGAAACACTGAAGCTTTCTTT
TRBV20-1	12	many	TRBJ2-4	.	CSARDGSDIQYF	TGCAGTGCCAGAGACGGGAGCGACATTCAGTACTTC
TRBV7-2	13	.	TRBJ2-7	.	CASSLVKRDEQYF	TGTGCCAGCAGCTTAGTGAAAAGGGACGAGCAGTACTTC
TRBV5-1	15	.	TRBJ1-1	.	CASSLVGAGNTEAFF	TGCGCCAGCAGCTTAGTAGGGGCCGGGAACACTGAAGCTTTCTTT
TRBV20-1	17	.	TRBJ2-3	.	CSARAALGDTPKVTQYF	TGCAGTGCTAGAGCGGCCCTCGGGGACACCCCCAAGGTTACGCAGTATTTT
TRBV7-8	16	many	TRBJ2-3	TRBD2	CASSPPHSGSTDTQYF	TGTGCCAGCAGCCCCCCCCATAGCGGGAGCACAGATACGCAGTATTTT
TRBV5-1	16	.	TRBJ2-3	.	CASSLDIQAPTDTQYF	TGCGCCAGCAGCTTGGACATACAGGCTCCGACAGATACGCAGTATTTT
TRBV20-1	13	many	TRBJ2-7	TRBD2	CSAQTSGIYEQYF	TGCAGTGCGCAGACTAGCGGGATATACGAGCAGTACTTC
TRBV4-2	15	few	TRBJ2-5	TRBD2	CASSQELAGVETQYF	TGTGCCAGCAGCCAGGAACTAGCGGGAGTGGAGACCCAGTACTTC
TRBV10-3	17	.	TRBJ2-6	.	CAISESQGQTGANVLTF	TGTGCCATCAGTGAGTCCCAGGGTCAGACTGGGGCCAACGTCCTGACTTTC
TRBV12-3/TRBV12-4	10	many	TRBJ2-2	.	CASASGELFF	TGTGCCAGCGCCTCAGGGGAGCTGTTTTTT
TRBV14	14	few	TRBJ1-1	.	CASSQRRGNTEAFF	TGTGCCAGCAGCCAACGGCGGGGGAACACTGAAGCTTTCTTT
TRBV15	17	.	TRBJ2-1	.	CATSPPRTPLVENEQFF	TGTGCCACCAGCCCGCCCCGGACACCCCTCGTTGAGAATGAGCAGTTCTTC
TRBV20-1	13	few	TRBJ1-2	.	CSAPTGANYGYTF	TGCAGTGCCCCCACAGGAGCTAACTATGGCTACACCTTC
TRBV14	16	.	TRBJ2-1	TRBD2	CASSSRAGPIYNEQFF	TGTGCCAGCAGCAGCCGAGCGGGGCCCATATACAATGAGCAGTTCTTC
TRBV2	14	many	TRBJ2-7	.	CASRTDRNAYEQYF	TGTGCCAGCAGGACGGACCGAAACGCCTACGAGCAGTACTTC
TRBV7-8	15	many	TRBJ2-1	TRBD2	CASSLTGTSGGEQFF	TGTGCCAGCAGCTTGACCGGGACTAGCGGGGGTGAGCAGTTCTTC